Presented here are 2 T cell receptor beta chains from one specimen sequenced in a study of blood T cell repertoires in COVID-19. Produced via immunoSEQ multiplex PCR; TCRdb's table is partial and in-frame only. The data show fewer than 130,000 clones, with under 75% seen just once and approximately 6.3% held by the top ten. The sample taken for sequencing was peripheral blood. These receptor sequences come from a man older than 75 with acute or convalescent COVID-19.

This clone was counted between two and nine times. The chain recombines TRBV6-1 with TRBJ2-3, with D possibly being TRBD2 (6 bases). Germline V lookup: CDR1 MNHNS, CDR2 SASEGT. This CDR3 region has 13 residues. Trimming pared 0 bases from V and 14 bases from J, leaving 15 bases between. The CDR3 is CASSEAWLRDLYF. In nucleotides, the CDR3 is TGTGCCAGCAGTGAAGCCTGGTTGCGGGATTTGTATTTT.

The chain has TRBV6-5 and TRBJ2-4, with 7 nucleotides matching TRBD2. Germline lookup yields CDR1 MNHEY and CDR2 SVGAGI. The CDR3 runs 14 residues. The J segment lost 9 bases and the V segment lost 2 bases, leaving 7 bases of the junction unmatched. The CDR3 region is CASSYTREVGIQYF. As DNA, the CDR3 is TGTGCCAGCAGTTACACTCGGGAGGTGGGCATTCAGTACTTC.